The 6 T cell receptor beta chains in this list originate from one sample, sequenced in a study of T cells in Graves' hyperthyroidism and ophthalmopathy. TCR beta CDR3 sequences were amplified from RNA transcripts. When the TCR CDR3 underwent first-round RT-PCR, the HTBI primer set was used. Each CDR3 protein gets one entry after TCRdb re-called the multiplex PCR reads with MiXCR. This table has a few hundred thousand distinct CDR3 sequences, roughly 14% appearing once. Sequencing was performed on blood. These receptors came from a woman in her thirties or forties with Graves' hyperthyroidism that later progressed to Graves' ophthalmopathy.

The sample holds many counts of this clonotype. The chain carries TRBV5-1 and TRBJ2-7, with D unclear. The CDR3 consists of 13 residues. V lost 0 bases, J lost 3 bases, and 7 bases lay in between. Per germline, CDR1 SGHRS and CDR2 YFSETQ. CDR3 loop: CASSLAQLYEQYF. The CDR3 DNA sequence: TGCGCCAGCAGCTTGGCCCAGCTCTACGAGCAGTACTTC.

The sample holds many counts of this clonotype. The chain couples TRBV6-1 to TRBJ1-1; D might be TRBD1 (6 bases). From germline, CDR1 is MNHNS and CDR2 SASEGT. The CDR3 has 15 amino acids. Trimming shortened V by 6 bases and J by 0 bases, and 14 bases separated the two germline ends. As DNA, the CDR3 is TGTGCCAGCAGGGGCGCAGGGGTTATGAACACTGAAGCTTTCTTT. It translates to CASRGAGVMNTEAFF.

The chain employs TRBV7-9 and TRBJ2-3; D might be TRBD2 (6 bases). Germline-derived CDR1 and CDR2 are SEHNR and FQNEAQ (reference sequence). Trimming removed 5 bases at V and 2 bases at J, with 17 bases between. The CDR3 length is 16 residues. CDR3 DNA sequence: TGTGCCAGCAGCCCAAGCGGGCGGGAACTCACAGATACGCAGTATTTT. Translated, it gives CASSPSGRELTDTQYF.

In its sample, this clonotype was seen many times. V usage is TRBV14 and J usage is TRBJ2-1; perhaps TRBD2 as D (5 bases). The CDR3 runs to 15 residues. CDR1 is SGHDN and CDR2 is FVKESK in the germline V gene. The germline V and J ends were trimmed by 0 bases and 4 bases, with 10 bases remaining between them. CDR3 sequence: CASSQDLRAYNEQFF. DNA of the CDR3: TGTGCCAGCAGCCAAGATTTGCGGGCATACAATGAGCAGTTCTTC.

The sample holds many counts of this clonotype. The chain is built from TRBV29-1 and TRBJ2-1; 12 bases map to TRBD2. The CDR3 consists of 17 residues. The J segment lost 5 bases and the V segment lost 4 bases, leaving 12 bases of the junction unmatched. CDR1 SQVTM and CDR2 ANQGSEA come from the germline V gene. CDR3 in DNA: TGCAGCGTTGGGGCTGGTGCTAGCGGGAGGGGTCACAATGAGCAGTTCTTC. This gives the protein CSVGAGASGRGHNEQFF.

This clonotype turned up a few times. The junction and the germline gene differ at one end; a read error may be behind it. The V call is TRBV20-1, the J call TRBJ2-5, with TRBD1 as a possible D gene (6 bases). CDR3 length equals 13 residues. Germline CDR1 DFQATT, CDR2 SNEGSKA (reference sequence). The DNA for the CDR3 is TGCAGTGCTCGAGACAGGCCCGGGGTGGCCCAGTACTTC. Residues: CSARDRPGVAQYF.